One sample yielded the 20 T cell receptor beta chains listed below, sequenced in a study of graft-versus-host responses after intestinal transplantation. These receptors are not linked to any known antigen. The data were produced by immunoSEQ multiplex PCR, yet TCRdb's version contains in-frame clones alone and is incomplete. The sample lists 75,000 to 90,000 clones; about 89% were seen once. Source: unstimulated CD4+ T cells sorted from spleen or lymph node cells, taken before intestinal transplant. The receptors were sampled from a human donor who received an intestinal transplant.

The chain is built from TRBV5-4 and TRBJ1-3, with 7 bases lining up with TRBD1. CDR3 size: 16 residues. After removal of 3 bases from V and 2 bases from J, the junction contained 8 bases not matched to a gene. Germline V lookup: CDR1 SGHNT, CDR2 YYREEE (reference sequence). The CDR3 here is CASSSRQGETGNTIYF. As DNA, the CDR3 is TGTGCCAGCAGCTCCCGACAGGGCGAGACTGGAAACACCATATATTTT.

The chain uses TRBV29-1 and TRBJ2-7; 7 bases match TRBD2. This CDR3 is built from 12 residues. Germline values: CDR1 SQVTM, CDR2 ANQGSEA. V was clipped by 7 bases and J by 2 bases; unmatched bases: 5. CDR3 in DNA: TGCAGCGGGGGGGGGAATACCTACGAGCAGTACTTC. Protein product: CSGGGNTYEQYF.

The V call is TRBV2, the J call TRBJ1-5; 11 positions agree with TRBD1. The CDR3 consists of 15 residues. V was clipped by 4 bases and J by 2 bases; unmatched bases: 1. The germline V gene has CDR1 SNHLY and CDR2 FYNNEI. The CDR3 DNA follows: TGTGCCAGCAGTGGGGGACAGGGGGGCAATCAGCCCCAGCATTTT. Amino acid sequence: CASSGGQGGNQPQHF.

The rearrangement uses TRBV6-4 and TRBJ2-3; D is undetermined. The germline V gene encodes CDR1 MRHNA and CDR2 SNTAGT. V shed 2 bases and J shed 3 bases, with 3 bases lying between them. The CDR3 totals 12 residues. The DNA of the CDR3 is TGTGCCAGCAGTGACCAGACAGATACGCAGTATTTT. This gives the protein CASSDQTDTQYF.

The V call is TRBV2, the J call TRBJ1-1; maybe TRBD1 (5 bases). The germline gives CDR1 SNHLY, CDR2 FYNNEI. The V and J ends lost 4 bases and 2 bases respectively, with 11 bases between them. The CDR3 sequence is 14 residues long. The CDR3: CASSGSRANTEAFF. CDR3 coding DNA: TGTGCCAGCAGTGGGAGCAGGGCCAACACTGAAGCTTTCTTT.

The CDR3 region has the DNA TGCAGCGTTGGTTTGAGCCCCGATCAGCCCCAGCATTTT. This encodes CSVGLSPDQPQHF. The chain has TRBV29-1 and TRBJ1-5; D is unresolved. The CDR3 length is 13 residues. V was cut by 4 bases and J by 5 bases, with 12 bases left in between. Looked up from germline, CDR1 is SQVTM and CDR2 is ANQGSEA.

The chain carries TRBV18 and TRBJ1-1, with D perhaps TRBD1 (5 bases). CDR1 and CDR2 from the germline V gene are KGHSH and LQKENI. The V and J ends lost 3 bases and 5 bases respectively, with 10 bases between them. The CDR3 length is 13 residues. The CDR3 here is CASSPFGGTEAFF. DNA of the CDR3: TGTGCCAGCTCACCCTTCGGGGGGACTGAAGCTTTCTTT.

The chain uses TRBV7-2 and TRBJ2-7, with D unclear. Germline CDR1 reads SGHTA; CDR2 reads FQGNSA. This CDR3 spans 13 amino acids. V gave up 2 bases and J gave up 4 bases, with 9 bases separating them. CDR3 sequence: CASSLNARYEQYF. The CDR3 bases are TGTGCCAGCAGCTTAAATGCCAGATACGAGCAGTACTTC.

This clone occurred a few times. The rearrangement links TRBV28 to TRBJ1-2; D perhaps matches TRBD1 (6 bases). Trimming cost V 2 bases and J 3 bases, with 10 bases left between them. This CDR3 comprises 14 residues. CDR1 is MDHEN, CDR2 SYDVKM, per germline. The CDR3 region has the DNA TGTGCCAGCAGTTTAAGGGGGACCCACTATGGCTACACCTTC. It encodes CASSLRGTHYGYTF.

This sequence joins TRBV6-5 and TRBJ2-7; D is unresolved. This CDR3 contains 11 residues. V lost 9 bases to trimming and J lost 6 bases, with 12 bases between them. Germline lookup yields CDR1 MNHEY and CDR2 SVGAGI. CDR3 residues: CASSPTREQYF. CDR3 in DNA: TGTGCCAGTTCCCCCACTCGCGAGCAGTACTTC.

V is TRBV7-2 and J is TRBJ1-6, with 8 bases aligning to TRBD1. V dropped 5 bases and J dropped 10; count of bases not matched to a gene: 7. The CDR3 extends over 14 amino acids. Germline V gene sequence: CDR1 SGHTA, CDR2 FQGNSA. This CDR3 is CASSPRQGQSPLHF. The CDR3 nucleotides are TGTGCCAGCAGCCCCCGACAGGGGCAATCACCCCTCCACTTT.

This clone has a handful of counts. V and J are TRBV27 and TRBJ2-1; 8 bases are shared with TRBD2. The V segment lost 8 bases and the J segment 7 bases; nucleotides outside the gene matches: 13. Looked up from germline, CDR1 is MNHEY and CDR2 is SMNVEV (reference sequence). The CDR3 extends over 15 amino acids. This CDR3 is CASWPGGPSVNEQFF. In DNA form, the CDR3 reads TGTGCCAGCTGGCCGGGGGGGCCGAGTGTAAATGAGCAGTTCTTC.

This clone was counted a few times. V usage is TRBV19 and J usage is TRBJ2-7, with 11 positions matching TRBD1. CDR3 length: 16 amino acids. Per germline, CDR1 LNHDA and CDR2 SQIVND (reference sequence). V was pared by 5 bases and J by 5 bases, with 11 bases of the junction left unmatched. The CDR3 reads CASSFSPWGQGDEQYF. DNA of the CDR3: TGTGCCAGTAGTTTTTCTCCATGGGGACAGGGGGACGAGCAGTACTTC.

Only a few counts were recorded for this clone. The chain employs TRBV5-8 and TRBJ2-1, with no clear D. Germline V gene data show CDR1 as SGHTS and CDR2 as YDEGEE. CDR3 size: 13 residues. V lost 0 bases, J lost 12 bases, and 13 bases lay in between. The CDR3 here is CASSLEASGGQFF. In DNA form, the CDR3 reads TGTGCCAGCAGCTTGGAAGCGAGTGGTGGGCAGTTCTTC. The full variable domain, its missing parts supplied by reference TRBV5-8 and TRBJ2-1, is EAGVTQSPTHLIKTRGQQATLRCSPISGHTSVYWYQQALGLGLQFLLWYDEGEERNRGNFPPRFSGRQFPNYSSELNVNALELEDSALYLCASSLEASGGQFFGPGTRLTVL.

The V gene is TRBV4-2, the J gene TRBJ2-2, with TRBD1 as a possible D gene (5 bases). V lost 0 bases, J lost 6 bases, and 11 bases lay in between. CDR3 length: 15 residues. Germline lookup yields CDR1 LGHNA and CDR2 YNFKEQ. DNA for the CDR3: TGTGCCAGCAGCCAAGATAGGACAAATCCCGGGGAGCTGTTTTTT. This codes for CASSQDRTNPGELFF.

The J gene is TRBJ1-6, the V gene TRBV5-4; 8 nucleotides agree with TRBD1. CDR1 is SGHNT and CDR2 is YYREEE in the germline V gene (reference sequence). The CDR3 contains 14 residues. The V and J ends lost 4 bases and 5 bases, in that order; junction bases with no gene match: 2. CDR3 nucleotides: TGTGCCAGCAGCGTGGGACAGGATAATTCACCCCTCCACTTT. Translation: CASSVGQDNSPLHF.

V and J are TRBV7-6 and TRBJ2-1, with D possibly matching TRBD2 (7 bases). Per germline, CDR1 SGHVS and CDR2 FNYEAQ. V lost 7 bases and J lost 4, with 14 bases in between. The CDR3 is 14 amino acids. CDR3 in DNA: TGTGCCAGCAACCCGGGGGGCTTGTACAATGAGCAGTTCTTC. Its protein is CASNPGGLYNEQFF.

The table lists this clone with a count of one. The chain employs TRBV6-5 and TRBJ1-1; D ambiguous. Germline V CDR1 and CDR2: MNHEY, SVGAGI. The ends were cut back, 4 bases at V and 5 bases at J, with 14 bases in the middle. CDR3 size: 14 residues. CDR3 residues: CASSFASRGTEAFF. The CDR3, as DNA: TGTGCCAGCAGTTTCGCGTCACGGGGTACTGAAGCTTTCTTT.

The chain recombines TRBV30 with TRBJ2-2, with 7 bases aligning to TRBD1. The CDR3 is made up of 14 amino acids. The junction had 1 base not matched to a gene; V was cut back by 3 bases and J by 0 bases. Germline assignment: CDR1 GTSNPN and CDR2 SVGIG (reference sequence). The CDR3: CAWRDRSNTGELFF. CDR3 sequence (DNA): TGTGCCTGGAGGGACAGGTCGAACACCGGGGAGCTGTTTTTT.

This chain links TRBV6-1 with TRBJ1-1, with D hard to call. The germline CDR1 and CDR2 sequences are MNHNS and SASEGT. Trimming cost V 2 bases and J 0 bases, with 10 bases left between them. This CDR3 is 15 amino acids long. The CDR3 nucleotides read TGTGCCAGCAGTGAACGCGGAATCATGAACACTGAAGCTTTCTTT. It yields the protein CASSERGIMNTEAFF.